Sequencing of this T cell receptor (beta chain) was carried out in a study of metastatic and nonmetastatic thyroid tumors. CDR3 length: 15 amino acids. Germline V lookup: CDR1 MGHRA, CDR2 YSYEKL. From the PCR reads, TCRdb re-called clones with MiXCR. The data hold 21,000 or so clones, with about 16% observed a single time. Patients underwent thyroid surgery, and none had received any treatment before it. Details on this clone: A junction boundary mismatches the germline segment, possibly from a read error.

This clonotype was obtained from a male donor with papillary thyroid cancer or a benign thyroid nodule (not recorded which). Some clones in this sample may be carry-over from other donors' samples. Sequencing used blood. The V gene is TRBV4-1, the J gene TRBJ2-7; D uncertain. CDR3 protein: CASSPETLLFYEQYF. CDR3 coding DNA: TGCGCCAGTAGCCCGGAGACGCTCCTTTTCTACGAGCAGTACTTC.